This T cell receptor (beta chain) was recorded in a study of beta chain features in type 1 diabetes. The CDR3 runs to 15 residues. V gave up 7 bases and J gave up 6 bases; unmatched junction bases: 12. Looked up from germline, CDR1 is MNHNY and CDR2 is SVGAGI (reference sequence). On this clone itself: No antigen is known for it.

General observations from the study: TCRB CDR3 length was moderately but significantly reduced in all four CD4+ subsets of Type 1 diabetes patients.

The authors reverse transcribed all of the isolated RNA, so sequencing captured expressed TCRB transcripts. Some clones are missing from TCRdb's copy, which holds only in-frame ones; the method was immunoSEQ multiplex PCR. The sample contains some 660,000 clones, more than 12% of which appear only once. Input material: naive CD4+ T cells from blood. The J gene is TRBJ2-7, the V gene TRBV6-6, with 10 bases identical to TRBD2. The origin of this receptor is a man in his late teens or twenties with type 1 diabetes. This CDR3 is CASNYGRVAGGEQYF. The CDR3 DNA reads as TGTGCCAGCAATTATGGGAGGGTAGCGGGAGGCGAGCAGTACTTC.